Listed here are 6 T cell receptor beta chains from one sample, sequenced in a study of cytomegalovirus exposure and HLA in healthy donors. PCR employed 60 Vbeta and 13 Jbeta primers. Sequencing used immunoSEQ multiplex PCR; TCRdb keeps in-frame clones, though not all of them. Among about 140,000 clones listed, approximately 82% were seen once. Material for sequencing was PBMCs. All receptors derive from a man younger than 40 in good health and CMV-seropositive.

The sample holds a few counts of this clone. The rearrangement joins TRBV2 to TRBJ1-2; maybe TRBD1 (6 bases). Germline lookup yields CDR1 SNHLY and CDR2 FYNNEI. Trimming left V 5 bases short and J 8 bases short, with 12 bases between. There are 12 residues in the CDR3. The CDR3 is CASSPKGGGYTF. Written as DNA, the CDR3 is TGTGCCAGCAGTCCAAAAGGGGGAGGCTACACCTTC.

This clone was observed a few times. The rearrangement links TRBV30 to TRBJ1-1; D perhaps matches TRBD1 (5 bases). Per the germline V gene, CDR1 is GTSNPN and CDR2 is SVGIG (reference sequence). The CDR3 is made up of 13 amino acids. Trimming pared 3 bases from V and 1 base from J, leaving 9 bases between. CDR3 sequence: CAWSGTGNTEAFF. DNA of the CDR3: TGTGCCTGGAGCGGGACTGGGAACACTGAAGCTTTCTTT.

Here the CDR3 reads CASRNHRALAKNIQYF. CDR3 nucleotides: TGCGCCAGCAGGAACCACAGGGCACTAGCCAAAAACATTCAGTACTTC. The V gene is TRBV10-1, the J gene TRBJ2-4; the D gene is possibly TRBD1 (6 bases). In germline, CDR1 is WNHNN, CDR2 SYGVQD (reference sequence). Trimming took off 6 bases at V and 0 bases at J, with 15 bases between the two ends. The CDR3 is made up of 16 amino acids.

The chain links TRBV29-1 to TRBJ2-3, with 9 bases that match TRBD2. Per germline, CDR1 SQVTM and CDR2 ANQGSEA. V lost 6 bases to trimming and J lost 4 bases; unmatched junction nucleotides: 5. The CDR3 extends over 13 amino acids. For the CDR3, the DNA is TGCAGCGTGGGACTAGCCCCGCCAGATACGCAGTATTTT. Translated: CSVGLAPPDTQYF.

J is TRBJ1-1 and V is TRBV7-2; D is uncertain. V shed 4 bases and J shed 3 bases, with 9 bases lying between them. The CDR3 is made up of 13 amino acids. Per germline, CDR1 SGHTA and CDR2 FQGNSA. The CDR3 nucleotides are TGTGCCAGCAGCTCTCAGGAGGACACTGAAGCTTTCTTT. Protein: CASSSQEDTEAFF.

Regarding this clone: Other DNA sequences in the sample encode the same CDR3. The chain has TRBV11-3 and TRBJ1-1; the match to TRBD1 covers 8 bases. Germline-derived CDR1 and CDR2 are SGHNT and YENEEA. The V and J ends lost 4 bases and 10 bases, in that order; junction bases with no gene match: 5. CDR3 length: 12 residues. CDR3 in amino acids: CASSSRTGRAFF. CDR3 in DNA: TGTGCCAGCAGCTCCCGGACAGGGAGAGCTTTCTTT.